The text below deals with one TCR beta chain. What it binds is unknown. This sample was taken from a study of cytomegalovirus exposure and HLA in healthy donors. Background on the study: Membership in the Caucasian-associated ancestry cluster was found for about four fifths of roughly 360 genotyped donors.

This CDR3 is built from 17 residues. V was cut by 5 bases and J by 4 bases, with 23 bases left in between. Germline assignment: CDR1 LGHNT and CDR2 FRNRAP. 60 Vbeta and 13 Jbeta primers were used in PCR. TCRdb keeps only in-frame clones here, not all; method: immunoSEQ multiplex PCR. This sample's table has about 46,000 clones. Study conclusions and caveats: It has been reported that TCR beta sequences accurately predicted the HLA-A and HLA-B alleles of most subjects. In an earlier analysis, in 587 donors, most V segments appeared productive either ~87% or ~30% of the time. Some highly shared sequence variants likely arose as a pipeline artifact.

The rearrangement joins TRBV12-5 to TRBJ1-2, with D perhaps TRBD1 (6 bases). The sequencing input was PBMCs. The TCR originated in a woman in her thirties or forties in good health and CMV-seronegative. This CDR3 is CASGVSVAGGRGYGYTF. CDR3 DNA: TGTGCTAGTGGTGTGAGTGTCGCGGGGGGCAGAGGCTATGGCTACACCTTC.